These T cell receptor beta chains were read from a single sample in a study of T cell repertoires in cytomegalovirus infection. TCRdb reprocessed the reads via MiXCR and lists one record per CDR3 protein. Of 680,000 or so distinct CDR3 sequences detected, 35% appear once; the ten largest clones hold more than 2.5%. The source material was PBMCs. The origin of the receptors is a human donor in good health (CMV status not recorded). Some clones in this sample may be carry-over from other donors' samples. Both conserved end residues are part of each CDR3. Each record gives: V gene, CDR3 protein.

>TRBV25-1
CASRGPGMGTEAFF
>TRBV20-1
CSARDRMRGGNYGYTF
>TRBV7-8
CASSTQAQGDSNQPQHF
>TRBV19
CASRRSRTEAFF
>TRBV7-8
CASSSGIRRGYTF
>TRBV11-2
CASSRYSSGGLADTQYF
>TRBV7-2
CASSLAAVSNQPQHF
>TRBV28
CASSTLTGGPVYEQFF
>TRBV18
CASSPGTGGLNTEAFF
>TRBV5-1
CASSYAPGHSYNEQFF
>TRBV19
CASSEPGQGTYEQYF
>TRBV20-1
CSAIPGLAINEQFF
>TRBV27
CASSLQDSSYEQYF
>TRBV4-1
CASSPDPGGSSYNEQFF
>TRBV25-1
CASSESGQALTNSPLHF
>TRBV2
CASTASGGGYEQYF
>TRBV19
CASREGVESPYEQYF
>TRBV5-5
CASSLEGSGATQYF
>TRBV7-2
CASGGDGGYNQPQHF
>TRBV27
CASSPPDRAYEQYF
>TRBV7-2
CASSLARERNYEQYF